Each of the 10 T cell receptor beta chains below was sequenced from the same sample in a study of Graves' ophthalmopathy and Graves' hyperthyroidism. From RNA, the CDR3 regions of TCR beta chains were amplified and sequenced. HTBI-primed first-round RT-PCR preceded second-round multiplex PCR. TCRdb ran MiXCR on the multiplex PCR reads and lists one entry per CDR3 protein. Counted here are roughly 500,000 distinct CDR3 sequences, around 14% occurring once; the ten biggest clones make up about 10%. The specimen sequenced was blood. The receptors come from a woman aged 30 to 39 with Graves' ophthalmopathy.

This clonotype was counted ten times or more. The chain recombines TRBV28 with TRBJ1-1; D is possibly TRBD1 (5 bases). This CDR3 has 11 residues. Trimming took 3 bases from V and 11 from J, leaving 10 bases between them. Germline-derived CDR1 and CDR2 are MDHEN and SYDVKM. CDR3 in amino acids: CASSFSRGAFF. The CDR3 bases are TGTGCCAGCAGTTTCTCCCGGGGGGCTTTCTTT.

This clonotype showed up many times. The chain employs TRBV27 and TRBJ2-3; D ambiguous. The CDR3 has 13 residues. Deletions cut 7 bases from V and 2 bases from J, with 10 bases between. The germline V gene has CDR1 MNHEY and CDR2 SMNVEV (reference sequence). The CDR3 DNA reads TGTGCCAGCACCCCGGCCGCCACAGATACGCAGTATTTT. Residues: CASTPAATDTQYF.

This clonotype was seen ten or more times. The DNA of the CDR3 is TGTGCCAGCAGTGGCTACGACAGGGGGCTTACTGAAGCTTTCTTT. Its protein product is CASSGYDRGLTEAFF. The chain recombines TRBV6-1 with TRBJ1-1; 10 bases are a match to TRBD1. The germline V gene has CDR1 MNHNS and CDR2 SASEGT. The CDR3 has 15 residues. Trimming cost V 4 bases and J 5 bases; bases outside gene matches: 7.

J is TRBJ2-5 and V is TRBV5-1; no definite D call. Trimming left V 6 bases short and J 3 bases short, with 6 bases between. The V gene's germline CDR1 is SGHRS and CDR2 YFSETQ. This CDR3 has 11 residues. This CDR3 reads CASISKETQYF. The DNA for the CDR3 is TGCGCCAGCATCTCAAAAGAGACCCAGTACTTC.

In this sample, this clonotype turned up once. The chain uses TRBV24-1 and TRBJ1-2; unclear D gene. The CDR3 consists of 13 residues. V lost 7 bases and J lost 0, with 8 bases in between. The germline V gene has CDR1 KGHDR and CDR2 SFDVKD. The CDR3 sequence: CATSQKANYGYTF. The CDR3 DNA follows: TGTGCCACCAGCCAAAAGGCTAACTATGGCTACACCTTC.

This clonotype has only a few counts. The V and J genes are TRBV24-1 and TRBJ1-2; no clear D gene. V was clipped by 4 bases and J by 7 bases, with 18 bases between them. From germline, CDR1 is KGHDR and CDR2 SFDVKD. The CDR3 contains 15 residues. The CDR3 DNA reads as TGTGCCACCAGTGACACGGGCCCCGGCACCGCTGGCTACACCTTC. This encodes CATSDTGPGTAGYTF.

This clonotype was seen repeatedly, ten times or more. The chain carries TRBV4-1 and TRBJ2-7; perhaps TRBD2 as D (6 bases). From germline, CDR1 is MGHRA and CDR2 YSYEKL. The ends were cut back, 1 base at V and 4 bases at J, with 14 bases in the middle. The CDR3 consists of 15 residues. The CDR3 nucleotides read TGCGCCAGCAGCCAAGCGGGTTCGGGGGTTTACGAGCAGTACTTC. Its protein product is CASSQAGSGVYEQYF.

The chain carries TRBV13 and TRBJ2-2, with D possibly being TRBD1 (5 bases). Per the germline V gene, CDR1 is PRHDT and CDR2 is FYEKMQ (reference sequence). The CDR3 contains 16 residues. Trimming stripped 3 bases from V and 8 bases from J, with 19 bases between. CDR3 loop: CASSLDLTGYRGELFF. CDR3 coding DNA: TGTGCCAGCAGCTTGGACCTAACAGGTTACCGGGGGGAGCTGTTTTTT.

This clonotype was seen a few times. This chain connects TRBV6-2 or TRBV6-3 to TRBJ1-2; 9 bases map to TRBD1. This CDR3 has 15 amino acids. V trimming: 5 bases; J trimming: 5 bases; junction bases outside the gene matches: 9. From germline, CDR1 is MNHEY and CDR2 SVGEGT. Here the CDR3 DNA reads TGTGCCAGCAGTGACCCGGGACAGGGCAAATATGGCTACACCTTC. Amino acids: CASSDPGQGKYGYTF.

This clonotype showed up many times. This chain connects TRBV6-1 to TRBJ2-7; tentative D call: TRBD1 (6 bases). Trimming cost V 5 bases and J 5 bases, with 19 bases left between them. CDR1 MNHNS and CDR2 SASEGT come from the germline V gene. This CDR3 contains 15 residues. In DNA, the CDR3 is TGTGCCAGCAGTCAAGTAGAGGGGGAAGGCCACGAGCAGTACTTC. It encodes CASSQVEGEGHEQYF.